This is a list of T cell receptor beta chains from one sample in a study of blood T cells in healthy people across ages. TCRdb redid the calling of the 5' RACE reads with MiXCR, one entry per CDR3 protein. The table records hundreds of thousands of distinct CDR3 sequences, around 21% of them present only once. The sequencing input was blood. Source of these receptors: a man between 70 and 80 years old in good health. CDR3s include the opening cysteine and the closing phenylalanine or tryptophan. A D gene is named only where the DNA matches it firmly. Some rows mark clone size as missing; the rest say once, few, many or name a class of expanded clone.

j_gene: TRBJ2-2
abundance: NA
v_gene: TRBV14
len: 15
d_gene: NA
CDR3aa: CASSPPGSGTRELFF
CDR3nt: TGTGCCAGCAGCCCCCCGGGATCTGGGACTCGGGAGCTGTTTTTT

j_gene: TRBJ1-2
abundance: NA
v_gene: TRBV5-1
len: 14
d_gene: TRBD1
CDR3aa: CASSLGQEIYGYTF
CDR3nt: TGCGCCAGCAGCCTTGGACAGGAGATCTATGGCTACACCTTC

j_gene: TRBJ2-2
abundance: NA
v_gene: TRBV7-2
len: 17
d_gene: TRBD2
CDR3aa: CASSLQRGPKNTGELFF
CDR3nt: TGTGCCAGCAGCTTACAGCGGGGACCCAAGAACACCGGGGAGCTGTTTTTT

j_gene: TRBJ2-7
abundance: few
v_gene: TRBV19
len: 15
d_gene: TRBD2
CDR3aa: CASSTTSGRPYEQYF
CDR3nt: TGTGCCAGTAGTACCACTAGCGGGAGACCGTACGAGCAGTACTTC

j_gene: TRBJ2-3
abundance: NA
v_gene: TRBV12-3/TRBV12-4
len: 16
d_gene: TRBD2
CDR3aa: CASSKNSGSGTDTQYF
CDR3nt: TGTGCCAGCAGCAAGAATAGCGGGAGTGGTACAGATACGCAGTATTTT

j_gene: TRBJ1-5
abundance: NA
v_gene: TRBV3-1
len: 13
d_gene: NA
CDR3aa: CASSQARRQPQHF
CDR3nt: TGTGCCAGCAGCCAGGCCCGTCGACAGCCCCAGCATTTT

j_gene: TRBJ2-3
abundance: few
v_gene: TRBV25-1
len: 14
d_gene: NA
CDR3aa: CASSLDTTGDTQYF
CDR3nt: TGTGCCAGCAGCCTGGACACGACCGGAGATACGCAGTATTTT

j_gene: TRBJ2-5
abundance: few
v_gene: TRBV28
len: 15
d_gene: TRBD1
CDR3aa: CASSYGTGRRETQYF
CDR3nt: TGTGCCAGCAGTTATGGGACAGGGAGGCGGGAGACCCAGTACTTC

j_gene: TRBJ2-2
abundance: few
v_gene: TRBV9
len: 16
d_gene: TRBD2
CDR3aa: CASSPRGGYNNGELFF
CDR3nt: TGTGCCAGCAGCCCCCGGGGGGGGTATAACAACGGGGAGCTGTTTTTT

j_gene: TRBJ2-3
abundance: NA
v_gene: TRBV7-3
len: 13
d_gene: NA
CDR3aa: CAGSPRTEDTQYF
CDR3nt: TGTGCCGGCAGTCCCAGGACCGAAGATACGCAGTATTTT

j_gene: TRBJ2-5
abundance: NA
v_gene: TRBV7-3
len: 13
d_gene: NA
CDR3aa: CASSLLPEETQYF
CDR3nt: TGTGCCAGCAGCTTATTACCCGAAGAGACCCAGTACTTC

j_gene: TRBJ2-3
abundance: NA
v_gene: TRBV6-4
len: 15
d_gene: NA
CDR3aa: CASSDEAGSTDTQYF
CDR3nt: TGTGCCAGCAGTGACGAGGCGGGCAGCACAGATACGCAGTATTTT

j_gene: TRBJ2-1
abundance: NA
v_gene: TRBV20-1
len: 14
d_gene: NA
CDR3aa: CSAPDYSSYNEQFF
CDR3nt: TGCAGTGCCCCGGACTATAGCTCCTACAATGAGCAGTTCTTC

j_gene: TRBJ2-5
abundance: few
v_gene: TRBV3-1
len: 15
d_gene: NA
CDR3aa: CASSQDGRNQETQYF
CDR3nt: TGTGCCAGCAGCCAAGATGGGCGAAACCAAGAGACCCAGTACTTC

j_gene: TRBJ2-3
abundance: NA
v_gene: TRBV6-1
len: 17
d_gene: TRBD2
CDR3aa: CASSREVAGVFPDTQYF
CDR3nt: TGTGCCAGCAGCCGCGAAGTGGCGGGAGTGTTCCCAGATACGCAGTATTTT

j_gene: TRBJ1-1
abundance: NA
v_gene: TRBV4-3
len: 15
d_gene: NA
CDR3aa: CASSRTYDRNTEAFF
CDR3nt: TGCGCCAGCAGCCGAACTTACGACAGGAACACTGAAGCTTTCTTT

j_gene: TRBJ1-4
abundance: NA
v_gene: TRBV14
len: 17
d_gene: TRBD1
CDR3aa: CASSQWGQGASNEKLFF
CDR3nt: TGTGCCAGCAGCCAATGGGGACAGGGGGCATCTAATGAAAAACTGTTTTTT

j_gene: TRBJ2-5
abundance: few
v_gene: TRBV20-1
len: 16
d_gene: TRBD1
CDR3aa: CSARKTTGTIGETQYF
CDR3nt: TGCAGTGCTAGGAAGACGACAGGGACCATAGGAGAGACCCAGTACTTC

j_gene: TRBJ1-5
abundance: NA
v_gene: TRBV27
len: 13
d_gene: NA
CDR3aa: CASSFTENQPQHF
CDR3nt: TGTGCCAGCAGTTTTACAGAGAATCAGCCCCAGCATTTT

j_gene: TRBJ2-4
abundance: few
v_gene: TRBV19
len: 14
d_gene: NA
CDR3aa: CASSPGLNQNIQYF
CDR3nt: TGTGCCAGTAGTCCAGGGTTGAACCAAAACATTCAGTACTTC

j_gene: TRBJ2-1
abundance: NA
v_gene: TRBV20-1
len: 15
d_gene: NA
CDR3aa: CSARDASGTSDSQFF
CDR3nt: TGCAGTGCTAGAGATGCCTCCGGGACATCGGATTCGCAGTTCTTC

j_gene: TRBJ2-1
abundance: NA
v_gene: TRBV6-6
len: 14
d_gene: NA
CDR3aa: CASKSSSSYNEQFF
CDR3nt: TGTGCCAGCAAGTCGTCTAGCTCCTACAATGAGCAGTTCTTC

j_gene: TRBJ2-4
abundance: few
v_gene: TRBV20-1
len: 12
d_gene: NA
CDR3aa: CSAQGWANIQYF
CDR3nt: TGCAGTGCTCAAGGGTGGGCGAACATTCAGTACTTC

j_gene: TRBJ2-7
abundance: few
v_gene: TRBV5-1
len: 14
d_gene: TRBD2
CDR3aa: CASSVGLANYEQYF
CDR3nt: TGCGCCAGCAGCGTGGGACTAGCAAACTACGAGCAGTACTTC

j_gene: TRBJ2-5
abundance: NA
v_gene: TRBV7-2
len: 14
d_gene: NA
CDR3aa: CASSPVTGRETQYF
CDR3nt: TGTGCCAGCAGCCCTGTCACAGGGCGAGAGACCCAGTACTTC

j_gene: TRBJ1-4
abundance: few
v_gene: TRBV20-1
len: 13
d_gene: NA
CDR3aa: CSALDKRDEKLFF
CDR3nt: TGCAGTGCACTGGACAAAAGGGATGAAAAACTGTTTTTT

j_gene: TRBJ2-1
abundance: NA
v_gene: TRBV30
len: 12
d_gene: NA
CDR3aa: CAWSVEGTPEIF
CDR3nt: TGTGCCTGGAGTGTAGAGGGGACCCCTGAGATCTTC

j_gene: TRBJ2-7
abundance: few
v_gene: TRBV3-1
len: 15
d_gene: NA
CDR3aa: CASSQGQQSSYEQYF
CDR3nt: TGTGCCAGCAGCCAAGGGCAGCAAAGCTCCTACGAGCAGTACTTC

j_gene: TRBJ1-1
abundance: NA
v_gene: TRBV6-6
len: 14
d_gene: NA
CDR3aa: CASIGGLWNTEAFF
CDR3nt: TGTGCCAGCATCGGGGGGCTTTGGAACACTGAAGCTTTCTTT

j_gene: TRBJ2-1
abundance: NA
v_gene: TRBV7-2
len: 18
d_gene: TRBD1
CDR3aa: CASSLDRGLLTGYNEQFF
CDR3nt: TGTGCCAGCAGCTTGGACAGGGGGCTCCTCACCGGCTACAATGAGCAGTTCTTC

j_gene: TRBJ2-7
abundance: NA
v_gene: TRBV6-1
len: 14
d_gene: NA
CDR3aa: CASSEMAETYEQYF
CDR3nt: TGTGCCAGCAGTGAAATGGCGGAGACCTACGAGCAGTACTTC

j_gene: TRBJ2-3
abundance: few
v_gene: TRBV20-1
len: 18
d_gene: TRBD2
CDR3aa: CSARDPLAGRSGTDTQYF
CDR3nt: TGCAGTGCTAGAGATCCTCTAGCGGGAAGGTCGGGCACAGATACGCAGTATTTT

j_gene: TRBJ1-6
abundance: NA
v_gene: TRBV7-8
len: 17
d_gene: NA
CDR3aa: CASSLVGGSSYNSPLHF
CDR3nt: TGTGCCAGCAGCTTAGTTGGAGGGAGCTCCTATAATTCACCCCTCCACTTT

j_gene: TRBJ2-5
abundance: few
v_gene: TRBV20-1
len: 14
d_gene: TRBD2
CDR3aa: CSARVPAGAETQYF
CDR3nt: TGCAGTGCTAGAGTACCAGCGGGAGCGGAGACCCAGTACTTC

j_gene: TRBJ2-5
abundance: NA
v_gene: TRBV2
len: 13
d_gene: NA
CDR3aa: CASTRSFQETQYF
CDR3nt: TGTGCCAGCACCCGGTCTTTCCAAGAGACCCAGTACTTC

j_gene: TRBJ1-2
abundance: few
v_gene: TRBV18
len: 13
d_gene: TRBD1
CDR3aa: CASSPWDRDGYTF
CDR3nt: TGTGCCAGCTCACCCTGGGACAGGGACGGCTACACCTTC

j_gene: TRBJ2-4
abundance: NA
v_gene: TRBV20-1
len: 15
d_gene: TRBD1
CDR3aa: CSATDRERAKNIQYF
CDR3nt: TGCAGTGCGACAGACAGGGAAAGGGCCAAAAACATTCAGTACTTC

j_gene: TRBJ2-1
abundance: NA
v_gene: TRBV6-6
len: 13
d_gene: NA
CDR3aa: CASSPREYNEQFF
CDR3nt: TGTGCCAGCAGTCCCCGGGAGTACAATGAGCAGTTCTTC

j_gene: TRBJ2-2
abundance: few
v_gene: TRBV5-6
len: 14
d_gene: NA
CDR3aa: CASSFWANTGELFF
CDR3nt: TGTGCCAGCAGCTTCTGGGCTAACACCGGGGAGCTGTTTTTT

j_gene: TRBJ2-7
abundance: few
v_gene: TRBV20-1
len: 11
d_gene: NA
CDR3aa: CSARRDYEQYF
CDR3nt: TGCAGTGCTCGCCGTGACTACGAGCAGTACTTC

j_gene: TRBJ2-5
abundance: few
v_gene: TRBV3-1
len: 15
d_gene: NA
CDR3aa: CASSQDSGTKETQYF
CDR3nt: TGTGCCAGCAGCCAAGATTCCGGGACCAAAGAGACCCAGTACTTC

j_gene: TRBJ1-3
abundance: many
v_gene: TRBV4-1
len: 14
d_gene: NA
CDR3aa: CASSLDSSGNTIYF
CDR3nt: TGCGCCAGCAGCCTAGACAGCTCTGGAAACACCATATATTTT

j_gene: TRBJ2-5
abundance: few
v_gene: TRBV24-1
len: 13
d_gene: NA
CDR3aa: CATSDHGGETQYF
CDR3nt: TGTGCCACCAGTGACCATGGCGGGGAGACCCAGTACTTC

j_gene: TRBJ2-3
abundance: NA
v_gene: TRBV27
len: 14
d_gene: NA
CDR3aa: CASTGTVSTDTQYF
CDR3nt: TGTGCCAGCACCGGGACGGTAAGCACAGATACGCAGTATTTT

j_gene: TRBJ1-2
abundance: NA
v_gene: TRBV5-1
len: 14
d_gene: NA
CDR3aa: CASSEATVNYGYTF
CDR3nt: TGCGCCAGCAGCGAGGCGACAGTTAACTATGGCTACACCTTC

j_gene: TRBJ2-1
abundance: NA
v_gene: TRBV6-2/TRBV6-3
len: 15
d_gene: TRBD2
CDR3aa: CASSLGRVAYNEQFF
CDR3nt: TGTGCCAGCAGCCTCGGGAGGGTAGCCTACAATGAGCAGTTCTTC

j_gene: TRBJ2-5
abundance: NA
v_gene: TRBV6-5
len: 13
d_gene: TRBD2
CDR3aa: CASQSGEQETQYF
CDR3nt: TGTGCCAGCCAAAGCGGGGAGCAAGAGACCCAGTACTTC

j_gene: TRBJ2-7
abundance: few
v_gene: TRBV5-6
len: 13
d_gene: TRBD2
CDR3aa: CASSHSGPYEQYF
CDR3nt: TGTGCCAGCAGCCATAGCGGGCCCTACGAGCAGTACTTC

j_gene: TRBJ2-3
abundance: few
v_gene: TRBV2
len: 13
d_gene: NA
CDR3aa: CATSSEVADTQYF
CDR3nt: TGTGCCACGTCCTCGGAGGTGGCAGATACGCAGTATTTT

j_gene: TRBJ2-7
abundance: NA
v_gene: TRBV7-9
len: 12
d_gene: NA
CDR3aa: CASSLDTTEQYF
CDR3nt: TGTGCCAGCAGCTTAGACACCACTGAGCAGTACTTC

j_gene: TRBJ1-2
abundance: NA
v_gene: TRBV2
len: 13
d_gene: NA
CDR3aa: CASSEETNYGYTF
CDR3nt: TGTGCCAGCAGTGAGGAGACCAACTATGGCTACACCTTC

j_gene: TRBJ2-7
abundance: NA
v_gene: TRBV10-3
len: 16
d_gene: NA
CDR3aa: CAISESTTGLRCEQYF
CDR3nt: TGTGCCATCAGTGAGTCGACCACCGGTCTTCGGTGCGAGCAGTACTTC

j_gene: TRBJ2-1
abundance: NA
v_gene: TRBV29-1
len: 14
d_gene: TRBD2
CDR3aa: CSVGGTSLGNEQFF
CDR3nt: TGCAGCGTTGGGGGGACTAGCTTAGGCAATGAGCAGTTCTTC